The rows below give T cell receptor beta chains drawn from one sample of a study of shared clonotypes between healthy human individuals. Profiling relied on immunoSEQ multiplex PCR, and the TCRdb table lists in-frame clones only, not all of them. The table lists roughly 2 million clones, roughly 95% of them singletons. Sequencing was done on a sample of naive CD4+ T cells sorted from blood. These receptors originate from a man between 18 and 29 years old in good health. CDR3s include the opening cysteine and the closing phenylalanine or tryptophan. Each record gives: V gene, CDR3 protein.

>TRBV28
CASSSLVGGRKYSNQPQHF
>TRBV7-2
CASSIRENYGYTF
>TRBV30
CAWSTRDRNEKLFF
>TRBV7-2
CASSRDRSTEAFF
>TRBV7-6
CASSFLGNQPQHF
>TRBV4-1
CASSHRQGQRTEAFF
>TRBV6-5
CASTEGFAGNTIYF
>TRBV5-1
CASSFSGTLGGELFF
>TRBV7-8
CASSLEPGNTIYF
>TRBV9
CASSNAGGGSGDTQYF
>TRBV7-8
CASSPGTGVNYGYTF
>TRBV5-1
CASSLGAGPYNEQFF
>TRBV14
CASIGREDTEAFF
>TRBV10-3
CAISRTSGTQETQYF
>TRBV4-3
CASSQDLPSGRAHGWGADTQYF
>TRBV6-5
CASSHAGTQYF
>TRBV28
CASSAHGGNQPQHF
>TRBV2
CASNSRGAQETQYF
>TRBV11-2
CASRSGREQYF
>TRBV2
CASSVREETQYF
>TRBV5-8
CASSSGLAGVQETQYF
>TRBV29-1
CSGDRGRDTEAFF
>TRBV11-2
CASSLGQGSELFF
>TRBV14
CASSHGLAGVTGELFF
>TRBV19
CASTKPGLAGENEQFF
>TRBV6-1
CASLPTGNSPLHF
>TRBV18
CASSPNKGLEPQHF
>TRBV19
CASSSLGGWETQYF
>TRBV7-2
CASSSRGQGNTEAFF
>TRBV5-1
CASSLEGQGNSPLHF
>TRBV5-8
CASGQDGGNTIYF
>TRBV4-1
CASSQEALAGGNEQFF
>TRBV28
CASGGGGMNQPQHF
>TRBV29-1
CSVEEGGNTIYF
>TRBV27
CASSLSRGSYEQYF
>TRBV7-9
CASLLAAYNEQFF
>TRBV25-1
CASSAYHRERSNQPQHF
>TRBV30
CAWSVHGGPGNTIYF
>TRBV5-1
CASSLTDEQYF
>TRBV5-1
CASSTGEFTYEQYF
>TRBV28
CASSSGGRGSYEQYF
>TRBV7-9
CASSATGTGSSYEQYF
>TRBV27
CASSFTDLDTQYF
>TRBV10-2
CASSDGKPDEQFF
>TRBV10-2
CASSVAGGRTDTQYF
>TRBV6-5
CASSYSNSIPTYEQYF
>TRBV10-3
CAISATGLSSGNTIYF
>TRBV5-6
CASSTPFGQANTEAFF
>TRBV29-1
CSAQTGSRRQETQYF
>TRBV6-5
CASSYSRGAGHYGYTF
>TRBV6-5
CASSYNNNEQFF
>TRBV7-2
CASSLRTSDPADTQYF
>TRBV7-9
CASSLQDRGKAFF
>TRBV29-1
CSVTTSSGNTIYF
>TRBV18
CASSPLAGDITDTQYF
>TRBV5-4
CASSIGPLSGSFEQYF
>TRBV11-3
CASSPGSIYEQYF
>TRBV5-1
CASSQAGATEAFF
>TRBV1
CTGKGRSHSPLHF
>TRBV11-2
CASSLGAGVYTEAFF